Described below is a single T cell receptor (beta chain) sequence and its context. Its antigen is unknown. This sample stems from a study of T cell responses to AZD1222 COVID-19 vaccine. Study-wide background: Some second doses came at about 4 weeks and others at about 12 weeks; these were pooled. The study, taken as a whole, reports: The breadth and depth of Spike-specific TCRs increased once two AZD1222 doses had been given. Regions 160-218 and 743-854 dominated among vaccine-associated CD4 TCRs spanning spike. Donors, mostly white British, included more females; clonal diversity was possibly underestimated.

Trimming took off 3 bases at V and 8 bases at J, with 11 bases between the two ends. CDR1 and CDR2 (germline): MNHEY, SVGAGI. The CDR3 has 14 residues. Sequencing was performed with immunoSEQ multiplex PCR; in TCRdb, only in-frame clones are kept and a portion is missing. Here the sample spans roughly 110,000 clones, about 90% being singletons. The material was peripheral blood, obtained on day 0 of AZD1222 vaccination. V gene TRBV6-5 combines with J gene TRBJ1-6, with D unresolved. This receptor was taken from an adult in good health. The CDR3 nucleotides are TGTGCCAGCAGTTATAATCCCGGACATTCACCCCTCCACTTT. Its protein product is CASSYNPGHSPLHF.